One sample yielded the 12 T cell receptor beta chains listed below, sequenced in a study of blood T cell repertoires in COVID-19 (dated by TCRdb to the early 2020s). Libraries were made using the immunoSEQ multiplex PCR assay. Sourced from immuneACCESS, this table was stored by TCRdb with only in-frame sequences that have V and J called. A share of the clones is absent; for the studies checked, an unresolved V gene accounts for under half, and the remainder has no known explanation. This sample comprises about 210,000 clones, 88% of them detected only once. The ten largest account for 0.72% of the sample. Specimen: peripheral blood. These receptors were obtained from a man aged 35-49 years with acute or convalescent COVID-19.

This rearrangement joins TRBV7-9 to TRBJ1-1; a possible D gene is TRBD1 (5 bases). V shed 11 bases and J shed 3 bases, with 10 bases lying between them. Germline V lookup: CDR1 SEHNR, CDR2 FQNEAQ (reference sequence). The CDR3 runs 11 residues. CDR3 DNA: TGTGCCCTCCGGGGGGACACTGAAGCTTTCTTT. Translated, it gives CALRGDTEAFF. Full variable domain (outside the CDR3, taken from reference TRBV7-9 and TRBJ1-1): DTGVSQNPRHKITKRGQNVTFRCDPISEHNRLYWYRQTLGQGPEFLTYFQNEAQLEKSRLLSDRFSAERPKGSFSTLEIQRTEQGDSAMYLCALRGDTEAFFGQGTRLTVV.

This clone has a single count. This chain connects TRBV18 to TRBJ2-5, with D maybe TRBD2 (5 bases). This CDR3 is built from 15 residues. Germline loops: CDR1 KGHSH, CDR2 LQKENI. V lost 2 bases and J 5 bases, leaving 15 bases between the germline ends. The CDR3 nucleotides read TGTGCCAGCTCACCAGTGGTGGCAGGCGGGGAGACCCAGTACTTC. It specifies CASSPVVAGGETQYF. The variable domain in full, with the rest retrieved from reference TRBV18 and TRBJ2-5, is NAGVMQNPRHLVRRRGQEARLRCSPMKGHSHVYWYRQLPEEGLKFMVYLQKENIIDESGMPKERFSAEFPKEGPSILRIQQVVRGDSAAYFCASSPVVAGGETQYFGPGTRLLVL.

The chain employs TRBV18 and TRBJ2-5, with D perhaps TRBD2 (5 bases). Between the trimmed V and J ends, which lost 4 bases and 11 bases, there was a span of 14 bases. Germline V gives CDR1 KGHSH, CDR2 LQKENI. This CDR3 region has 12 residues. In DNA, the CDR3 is TGTGCCAGCTCACTTTCGCAGGAGCGGCAGTACTTC. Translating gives CASSLSQERQYF.

The CDR3 region has the DNA TGTGCCAGCAGTTCACAGGGGGTCAACTACAATGAGCAGTTCTTC. It codes for CASSSQGVNYNEQFF. This chain links TRBV28 with TRBJ2-1, with 8 bases aligning to TRBD1. The CDR3 loop spans 15 amino acids. Germline V gene sequence: CDR1 MDHEN, CDR2 SYDVKM. J gave up 3 bases and V 4 bases, and 5 bases lay outside the gene matches.

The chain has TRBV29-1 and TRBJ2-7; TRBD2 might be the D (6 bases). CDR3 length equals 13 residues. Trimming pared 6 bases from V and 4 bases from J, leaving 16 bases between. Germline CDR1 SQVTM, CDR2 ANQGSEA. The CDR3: CSVGPGVGYEQYF. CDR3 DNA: TGCAGCGTCGGCCCGGGGGTGGGATACGAGCAGTACTTC.

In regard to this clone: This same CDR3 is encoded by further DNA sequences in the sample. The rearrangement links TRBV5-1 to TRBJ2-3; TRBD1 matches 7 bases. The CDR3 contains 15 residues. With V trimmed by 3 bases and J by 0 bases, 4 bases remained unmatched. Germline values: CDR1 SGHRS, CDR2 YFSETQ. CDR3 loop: CASSSGQPSTDTQYF. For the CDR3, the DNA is TGCGCCAGCAGCTCGGGACAGCCCAGCACAGATACGCAGTATTTT.

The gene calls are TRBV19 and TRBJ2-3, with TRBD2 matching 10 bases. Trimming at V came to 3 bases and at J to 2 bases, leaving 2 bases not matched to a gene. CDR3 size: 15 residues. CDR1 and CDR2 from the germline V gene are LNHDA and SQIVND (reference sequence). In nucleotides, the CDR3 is TGTGCCAGTAGTATCACTAGCGGGACCACAGATACGCAGTATTTT. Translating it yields CASSITSGTTDTQYF.

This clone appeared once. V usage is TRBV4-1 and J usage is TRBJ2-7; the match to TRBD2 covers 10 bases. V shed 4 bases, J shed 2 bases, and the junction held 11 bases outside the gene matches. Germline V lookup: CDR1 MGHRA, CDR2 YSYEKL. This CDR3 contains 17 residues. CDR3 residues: CASSRVRSGGTPYEQYF. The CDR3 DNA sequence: TGCGCCAGCAGCCGAGTCCGTAGCGGGGGGACCCCCTACGAGCAGTACTTC.

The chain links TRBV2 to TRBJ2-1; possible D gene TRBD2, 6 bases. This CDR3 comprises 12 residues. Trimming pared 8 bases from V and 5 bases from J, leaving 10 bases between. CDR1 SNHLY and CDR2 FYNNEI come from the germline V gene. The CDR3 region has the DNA TGTGCCAGCGGGGGACTGAACAATGAGCAGTTCTTC. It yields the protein CASGGLNNEQFF.

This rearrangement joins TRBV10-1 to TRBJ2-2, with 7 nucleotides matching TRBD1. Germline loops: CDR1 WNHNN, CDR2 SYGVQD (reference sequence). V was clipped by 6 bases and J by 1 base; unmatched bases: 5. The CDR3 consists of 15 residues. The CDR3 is CASSRDSGNTGELFF. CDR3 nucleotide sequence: TGCGCCAGCAGCCGGGACAGCGGGAACACCGGGGAGCTGTTTTTT.

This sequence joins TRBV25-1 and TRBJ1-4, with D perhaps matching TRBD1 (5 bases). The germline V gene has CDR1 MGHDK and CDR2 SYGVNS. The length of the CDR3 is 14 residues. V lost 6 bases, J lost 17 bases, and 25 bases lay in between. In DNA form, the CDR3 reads TGTGCCAGCAGCCCATCGACAGAGCTCCGGTCGTTCTTTTTT. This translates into CASSPSTELRSFFF.

The CDR3 protein is CASSLDRDRVTGGANVLTF. As DNA, the CDR3 is TGTGCCAGCAGCTTGGACCGGGACAGGGTAACGGGGGGGGCCAACGTCCTGACTTTC. The chain combines TRBV5-8 with TRBJ2-6, with 9 bases fitting TRBD1. Unmatched junction bases numbered 11, after V lost 0 bases and J lost 4 bases. Germline lookup yields CDR1 SGHTS and CDR2 YDEGEE. The CDR3 has 19 residues.